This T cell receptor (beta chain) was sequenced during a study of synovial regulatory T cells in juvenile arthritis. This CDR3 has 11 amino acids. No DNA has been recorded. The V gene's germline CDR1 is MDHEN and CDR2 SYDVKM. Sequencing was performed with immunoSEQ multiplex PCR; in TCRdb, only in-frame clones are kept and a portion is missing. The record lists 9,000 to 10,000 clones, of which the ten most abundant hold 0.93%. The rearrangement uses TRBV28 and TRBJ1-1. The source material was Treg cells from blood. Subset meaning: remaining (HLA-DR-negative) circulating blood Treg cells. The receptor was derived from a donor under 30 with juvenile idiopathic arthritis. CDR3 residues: CASKGKGEAFF.